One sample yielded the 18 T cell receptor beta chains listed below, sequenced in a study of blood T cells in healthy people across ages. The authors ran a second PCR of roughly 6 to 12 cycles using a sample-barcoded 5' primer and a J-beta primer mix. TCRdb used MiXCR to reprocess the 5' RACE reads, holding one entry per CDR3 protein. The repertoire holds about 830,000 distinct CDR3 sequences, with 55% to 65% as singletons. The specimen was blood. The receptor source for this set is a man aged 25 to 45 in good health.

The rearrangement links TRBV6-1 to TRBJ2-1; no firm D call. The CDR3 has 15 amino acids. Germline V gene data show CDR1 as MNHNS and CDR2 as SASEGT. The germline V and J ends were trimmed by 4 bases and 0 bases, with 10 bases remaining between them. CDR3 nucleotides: TGTGCCAGCAGTGCCTTGGGTAGCTCCTACAATGAGCAGTTCTTC. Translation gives CASSALGSSYNEQFF.

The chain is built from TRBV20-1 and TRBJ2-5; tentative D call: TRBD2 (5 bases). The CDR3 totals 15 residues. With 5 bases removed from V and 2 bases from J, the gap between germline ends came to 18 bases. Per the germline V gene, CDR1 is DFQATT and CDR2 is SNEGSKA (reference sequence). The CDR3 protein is CSALRPGGRQETQYF. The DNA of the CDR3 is TGCAGTGCTTTGAGACCCGGAGGACGGCAAGAGACCCAGTACTTC.

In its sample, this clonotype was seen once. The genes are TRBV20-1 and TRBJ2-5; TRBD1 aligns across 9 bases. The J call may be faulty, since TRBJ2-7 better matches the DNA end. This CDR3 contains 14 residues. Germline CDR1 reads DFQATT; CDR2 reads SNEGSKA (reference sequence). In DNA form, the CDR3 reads TGCAGTGCCCGACCTAAGGCGACAGGGGGCGAGCAGTACTTC. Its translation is CSARPKATGGEQYF.

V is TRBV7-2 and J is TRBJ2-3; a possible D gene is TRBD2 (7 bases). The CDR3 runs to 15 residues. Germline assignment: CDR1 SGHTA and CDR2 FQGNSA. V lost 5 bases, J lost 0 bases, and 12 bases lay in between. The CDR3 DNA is TGTGCCAGCAGCCGGGCGGGGGCCAGCACAGATACGCAGTATTTT. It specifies CASSRAGASTDTQYF.

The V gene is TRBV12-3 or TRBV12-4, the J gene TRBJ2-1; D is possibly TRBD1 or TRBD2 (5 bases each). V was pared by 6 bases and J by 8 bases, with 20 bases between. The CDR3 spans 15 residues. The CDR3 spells CASRSRSGALDEQFF. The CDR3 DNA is TGTGCCAGCAGGTCACGCTCCGGGGCTTTGGATGAGCAGTTCTTC.

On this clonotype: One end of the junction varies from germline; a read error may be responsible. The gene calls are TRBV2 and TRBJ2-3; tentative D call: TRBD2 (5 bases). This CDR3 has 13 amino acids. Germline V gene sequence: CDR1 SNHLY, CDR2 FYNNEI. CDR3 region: CASRVSSTDAQYF. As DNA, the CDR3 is TGTGCCAGCAGGGTATCTAGCACAGATGCGCAGTATTTT. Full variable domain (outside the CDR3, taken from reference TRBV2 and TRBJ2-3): EPEVTQTPSHQVTQMGQEVILRCVPISNHLYFYWYRQILGQKVEFLVSFYNNEISEKSEIFDDQFSVERPDGSNFTLKIRSTKLEDSAMYFCASRVSSTDAQYFGPGTRLTVL.

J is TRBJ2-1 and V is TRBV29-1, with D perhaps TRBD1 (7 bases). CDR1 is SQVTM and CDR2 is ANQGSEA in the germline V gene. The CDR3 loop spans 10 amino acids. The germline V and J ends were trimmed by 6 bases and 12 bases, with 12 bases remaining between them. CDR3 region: CSVKEGAQFF. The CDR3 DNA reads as TGCAGCGTCAAGGAGGGGGCGCAGTTCTTC.

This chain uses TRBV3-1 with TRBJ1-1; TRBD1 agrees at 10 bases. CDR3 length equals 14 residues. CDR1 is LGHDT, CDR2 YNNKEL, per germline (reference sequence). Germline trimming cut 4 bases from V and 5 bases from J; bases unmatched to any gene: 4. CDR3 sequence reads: CASSRDRGVTEAFF. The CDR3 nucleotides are TGTGCCAGCAGCCGGGACAGGGGTGTTACTGAAGCTTTCTTT.

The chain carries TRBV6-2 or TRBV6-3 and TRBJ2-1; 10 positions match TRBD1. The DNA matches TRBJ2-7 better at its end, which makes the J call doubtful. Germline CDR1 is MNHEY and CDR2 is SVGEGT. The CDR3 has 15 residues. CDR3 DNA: TGTGCCAGCAGTCAAACGGGACAGGGGAGCAGCGAGCAGTACTTC. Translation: CASSQTGQGSSEQYF.

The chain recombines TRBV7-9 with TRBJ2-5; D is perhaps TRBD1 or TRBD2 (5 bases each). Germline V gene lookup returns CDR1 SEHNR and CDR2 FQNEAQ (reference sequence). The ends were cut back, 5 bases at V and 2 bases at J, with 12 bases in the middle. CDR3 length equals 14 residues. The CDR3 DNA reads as TGTGCCAGCAGCCGGGGTGGGGGTCAAGAGACCCAGTACTTC. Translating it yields CASSRGGGQETQYF.

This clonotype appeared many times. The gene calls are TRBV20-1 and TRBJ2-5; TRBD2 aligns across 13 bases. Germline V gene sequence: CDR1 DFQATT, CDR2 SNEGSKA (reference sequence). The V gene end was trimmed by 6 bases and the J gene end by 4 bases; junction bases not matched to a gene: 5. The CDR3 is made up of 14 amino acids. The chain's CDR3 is CSAERTSGGETQYF. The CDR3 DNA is TGCAGTGCGGAGCGGACTAGCGGGGGAGAGACCCAGTACTTC.

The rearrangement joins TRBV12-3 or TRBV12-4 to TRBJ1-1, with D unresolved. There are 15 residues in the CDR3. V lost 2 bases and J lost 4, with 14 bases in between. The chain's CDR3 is CASSLLVQVATEAFF. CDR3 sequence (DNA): TGTGCCAGCAGTTTATTAGTTCAGGTGGCCACTGAAGCTTTCTTT.

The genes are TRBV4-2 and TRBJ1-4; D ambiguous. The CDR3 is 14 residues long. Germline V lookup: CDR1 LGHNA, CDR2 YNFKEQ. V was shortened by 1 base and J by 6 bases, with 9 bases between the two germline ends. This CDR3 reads CASSQGFQDEKLFF. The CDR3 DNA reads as TGTGCCAGCAGCCAAGGATTTCAAGATGAAAAACTGTTTTTT.

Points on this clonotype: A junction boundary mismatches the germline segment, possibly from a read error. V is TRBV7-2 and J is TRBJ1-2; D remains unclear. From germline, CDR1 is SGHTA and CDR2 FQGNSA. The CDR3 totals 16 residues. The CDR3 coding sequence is TGTGCCAGCAGCCTAGCGCCGGTGACCGCTTACTATGGCTACACCTTC. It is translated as CASSLAPVTAYYGYTF.

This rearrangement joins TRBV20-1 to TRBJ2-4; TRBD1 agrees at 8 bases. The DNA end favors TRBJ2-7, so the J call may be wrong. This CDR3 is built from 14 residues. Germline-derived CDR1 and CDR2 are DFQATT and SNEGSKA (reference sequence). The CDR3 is CSARGGQGIGEQYF. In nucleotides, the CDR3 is TGCAGTGCTAGGGGTGGACAGGGAATTGGCGAGCAGTACTTC.

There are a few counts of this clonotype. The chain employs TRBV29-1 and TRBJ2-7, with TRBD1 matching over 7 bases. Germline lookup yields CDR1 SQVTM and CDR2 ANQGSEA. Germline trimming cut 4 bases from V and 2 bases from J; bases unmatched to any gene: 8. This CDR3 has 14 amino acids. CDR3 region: CSVASDRSTYEQYF. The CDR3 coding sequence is TGCAGCGTTGCCTCGGACAGGTCTACCTACGAGCAGTACTTC.

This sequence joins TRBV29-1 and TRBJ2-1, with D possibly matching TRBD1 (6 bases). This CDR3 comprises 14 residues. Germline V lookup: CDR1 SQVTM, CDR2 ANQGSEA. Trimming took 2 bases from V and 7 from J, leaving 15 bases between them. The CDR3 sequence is CSVEHRVDRNEQFF. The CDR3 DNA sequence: TGCAGCGTTGAACACAGGGTGGATCGGAATGAGCAGTTCTTC.

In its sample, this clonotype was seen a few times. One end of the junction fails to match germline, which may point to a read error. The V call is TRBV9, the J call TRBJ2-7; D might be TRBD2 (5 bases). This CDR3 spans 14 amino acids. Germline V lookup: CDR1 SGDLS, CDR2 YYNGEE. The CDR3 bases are TGTGCCAGCAGCTACACGGGATCCTCCTACAAGCAGTACTTC. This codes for CASSYTGSSYKQYF.